The present entry profiles one TCR beta chain with its context. Its specificity is unknown. Produced via immunoSEQ multiplex PCR; TCRdb's table is partial and in-frame only. The table lists tens of thousands of clones, roughly 87% of them singletons. A few donor pairs also had unstimulated CD4+ and CD8+ naive and memory subsets sequenced. Germline V gives CDR1 MNHEY, CDR2 SVGAGI. The CDR3 has 13 residues. V was shortened by 2 bases and J by 5 bases, with 9 bases between the two germline ends. The data derive from a study of siplizumab effects on memory and regulatory T cells. Overall study results and limits: Alloreactive CD4+ clones that could be mapped were on average approximately 69% Treg-derived with siplizumab, against about 30% in controls. Siplizumab, the agent tested, significantly reduced alloreactive sequences traceable to unstimulated CD4+ memory cells.

Input material: naive CD8+ T cells sorted from blood. The rearrangement links TRBV6-5 to TRBJ1-1; D is undetermined. The clonotype originates from a human donor in good health. For the CDR3, the DNA is TGTGCCAGCAGTTACAGCTTGGGTACTGAAGCTTTCTTT. Its translation: CASSYSLGTEAFF.